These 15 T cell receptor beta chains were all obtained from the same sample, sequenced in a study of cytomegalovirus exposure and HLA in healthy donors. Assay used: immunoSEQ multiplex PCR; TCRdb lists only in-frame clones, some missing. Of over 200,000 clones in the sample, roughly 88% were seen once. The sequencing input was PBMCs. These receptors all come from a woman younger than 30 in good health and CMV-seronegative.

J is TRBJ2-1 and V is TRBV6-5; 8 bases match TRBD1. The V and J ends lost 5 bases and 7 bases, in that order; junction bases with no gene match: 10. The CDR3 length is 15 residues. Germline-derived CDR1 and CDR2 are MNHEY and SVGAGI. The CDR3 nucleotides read TGTGCCAGCAGTGGGGTGCAGGGGGCGTGGAATGAGCAGTTCTTC. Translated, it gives CASSGVQGAWNEQFF.

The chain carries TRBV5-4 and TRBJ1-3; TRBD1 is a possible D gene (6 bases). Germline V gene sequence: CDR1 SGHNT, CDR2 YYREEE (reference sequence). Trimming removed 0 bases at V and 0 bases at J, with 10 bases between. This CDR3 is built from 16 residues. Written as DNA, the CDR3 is TGTGCCAGCAGCTTGGCCATGGGGGCCTCTGGAAACACCATATATTTT. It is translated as CASSLAMGASGNTIYF.

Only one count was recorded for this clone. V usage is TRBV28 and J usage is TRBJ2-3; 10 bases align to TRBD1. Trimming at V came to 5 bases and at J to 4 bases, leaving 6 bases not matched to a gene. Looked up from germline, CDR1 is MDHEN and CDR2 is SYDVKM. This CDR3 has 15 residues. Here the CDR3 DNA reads TGTGCCAGCAGTCTCCGGGACAGGGGTCCAGATACGCAGTATTTT. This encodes CASSLRDRGPDTQYF. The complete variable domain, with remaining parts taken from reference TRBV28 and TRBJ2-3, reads DVKVTQSSRYLVKRTGEKVFLECVQDMDHENMFWYRQDPGLGLRLIYFSYDVKMKEKGDIPEGYSVSREKKERFSLILESASTNQTSMYLCASSLRDRGPDTQYFGPGTRLTVL.

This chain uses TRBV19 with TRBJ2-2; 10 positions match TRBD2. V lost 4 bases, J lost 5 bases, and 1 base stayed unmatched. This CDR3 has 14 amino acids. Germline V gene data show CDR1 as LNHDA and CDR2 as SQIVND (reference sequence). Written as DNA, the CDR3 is TGTGCCAGTAGTAAACTAGCGGGGACCGGGGAGCTGTTTTTT. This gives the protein CASSKLAGTGELFF.

In nucleotides, the CDR3 is TGTGCCAGCAGCCAAGGGGGGGGTGGGGGTAATGAAAAACTGTTTTTT. Its translation: CASSQGGGGGNEKLFF. V usage is TRBV4-2 and J usage is TRBJ1-4; a possible D gene is TRBD1 (5 bases). CDR1 is LGHNA and CDR2 is YNFKEQ in the germline V gene. This CDR3 has 16 residues. V was clipped by 1 base and J by 4 bases, with 13 bases between them.

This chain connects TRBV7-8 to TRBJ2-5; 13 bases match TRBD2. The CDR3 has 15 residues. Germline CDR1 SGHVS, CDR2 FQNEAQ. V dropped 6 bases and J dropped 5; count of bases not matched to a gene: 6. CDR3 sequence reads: CASRPTSGRAETQYF. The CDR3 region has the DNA TGTGCCAGCAGGCCTACTAGCGGGAGGGCCGAGACCCAGTACTTC. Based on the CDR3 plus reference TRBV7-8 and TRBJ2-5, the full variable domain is GAGVSQSPRYKVAKRGQDVALRCDPISGHVSLFWYQQALGQGPEFLTYFQNEAQLDKSGLPSDRFFAERPEGSVSTLKIQRTQQEDSAVYLCASRPTSGRAETQYFGPGTRLLVL.

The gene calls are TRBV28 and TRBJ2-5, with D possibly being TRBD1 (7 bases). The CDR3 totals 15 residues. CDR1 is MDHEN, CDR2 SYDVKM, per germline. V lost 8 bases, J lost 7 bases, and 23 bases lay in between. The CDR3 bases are TGTGCCAGCCGGGGGCCGGGACAGTTGGGTCGGACCCAGTACTTC. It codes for CASRGPGQLGRTQYF.

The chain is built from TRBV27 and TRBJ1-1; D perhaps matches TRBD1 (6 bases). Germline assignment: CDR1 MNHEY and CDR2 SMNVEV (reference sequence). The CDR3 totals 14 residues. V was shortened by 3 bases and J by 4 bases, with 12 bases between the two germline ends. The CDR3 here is CASSFGRGSTEAFF. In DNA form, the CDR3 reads TGTGCCAGCAGTTTTGGCAGGGGTAGCACTGAAGCTTTCTTT.

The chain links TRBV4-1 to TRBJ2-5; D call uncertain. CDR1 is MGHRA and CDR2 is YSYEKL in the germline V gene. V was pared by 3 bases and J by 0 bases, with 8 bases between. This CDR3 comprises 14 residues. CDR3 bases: TGCGCCAGCAGCCAGTGGAGCGACCAAGAGACCCAGTACTTC. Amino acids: CASSQWSDQETQYF.

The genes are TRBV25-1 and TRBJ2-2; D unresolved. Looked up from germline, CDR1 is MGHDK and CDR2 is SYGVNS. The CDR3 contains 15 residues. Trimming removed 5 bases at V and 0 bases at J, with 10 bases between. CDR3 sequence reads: CASSLLESNTGELFF. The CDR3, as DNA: TGTGCCAGCAGTCTTCTAGAATCGAACACCGGGGAGCTGTTTTTT. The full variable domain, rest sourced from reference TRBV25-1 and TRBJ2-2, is EADIYQTPRYLVIGTGKKITLECSQTMGHDKMYWYQQDPGMELHLIHYSYGVNSTEKGDLSSESTVSRIRTEHFPLTLESARPSHTSQYLCASSLLESNTGELFFGEGSRLTVL.

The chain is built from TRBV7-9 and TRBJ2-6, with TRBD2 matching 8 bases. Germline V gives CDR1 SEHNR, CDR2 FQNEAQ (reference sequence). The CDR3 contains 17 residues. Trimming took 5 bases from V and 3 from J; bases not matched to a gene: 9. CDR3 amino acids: CASSPVAGRYGANVLTF. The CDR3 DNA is TGTGCCAGCAGCCCAGTAGCGGGAAGGTATGGGGCCAACGTCCTGACTTTC.

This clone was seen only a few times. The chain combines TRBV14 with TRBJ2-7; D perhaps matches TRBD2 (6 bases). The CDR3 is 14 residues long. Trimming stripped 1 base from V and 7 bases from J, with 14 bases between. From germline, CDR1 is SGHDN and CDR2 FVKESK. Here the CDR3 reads CASSQAGDWSEQYF. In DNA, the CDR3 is TGTGCCAGCAGCCAAGCGGGAGACTGGTCAGAGCAGTACTTC.

CDR3 protein: CASSRDRNEKLFF. In DNA form, the CDR3 reads TGTGCCAGCAGTCGAGACAGAAATGAAAAACTGTTTTTT. This rearrangement joins TRBV27 to TRBJ1-4; a weak D match, TRBD1 (5 bases). Germline assignment: CDR1 MNHEY and CDR2 SMNVEV (reference sequence). V was cut by 5 bases and J by 5 bases, with 9 bases left in between. The CDR3 loop spans 13 amino acids. The full variable domain, rest sourced from reference TRBV27 and TRBJ1-4, is EAQVTQNPRYLITVTGKKLTVTCSQNMNHEYMSWYRQDPGLGLRQIYYSMNVEVTDKGDVPEGYKVSRKEKRNFPLILESPSPNQTSLYFCASSRDRNEKLFFGSGTQLSVL.

CDR3 region: CASIRTSGRADTQYF. As DNA, the CDR3 is TGTGCCAGCATACGTACTAGCGGGAGAGCAGATACGCAGTATTTT. The V gene is TRBV6-1, the J gene TRBJ2-3; 11 nucleotides match TRBD2. CDR3 length: 15 amino acids. Germline trimming cut 7 bases from V and 4 bases from J; bases unmatched to any gene: 7. CDR1 MNHNS and CDR2 SASEGT come from the germline V gene.

The CDR3 nucleotides are TGTGCCAGCAGCGTAGACCCGGGAGCAGGCTACGAGCAGTACTTC. Protein product: CASSVDPGAGYEQYF. The gene calls are TRBV9 and TRBJ2-7, with D possibly being TRBD2 (6 bases). CDR1 is SGDLS, CDR2 YYNGEE, per germline. The V and J ends lost 0 bases and 3 bases respectively, with 13 bases between them. CDR3 size: 15 residues.